This T cell receptor beta chain was recovered during a study of T-cell memory formation after mild COVID-19. The study, taken as a whole, reports: Unconfirmed was the SARS-CoV-2 specificity of second-wave clones that peaked on day 37.

At least ten counts were recorded for this clonotype. As yet, its antigen is unknown. CDR3 size: 15 residues. Trimming took off 1 base at V and 0 bases at J, with 9 bases between the two ends. Germline CDR1 is KGHSH and CDR2 is LQKENI. TCRdb passed the 5' RACE reads through MiXCR, listing each CDR3 protein once. The sample includes around 530,000 distinct CDR3 sequences, about 20% of them seen just once. V usage is TRBV18 and J usage is TRBJ2-5; a possible D gene is TRBD1 (6 bases). Sequencing input: PBMCs or a T cell subset sorted from them (not recorded which). This clonotype was obtained from an adult woman who had mild COVID-19 (a few samples of this study predate the infection). Cell type and time point are not known. The CDR3 nucleotides are TGTGCCAGCTCACCACGAGGGGGATACCAAGAGACCCAGTACTTC. Amino acid sequence: CASSPRGGYQETQYF.